This T cell receptor (beta chain) was profiled in a study of shared clonotypes between healthy human individuals. Whole-study findings and limits: Clonotype sharing across several donors was observed for 4.5% to 6.5% of naive CD4 clonotypes. Clonotypes shared by all four sorted-subset donors had higher generation probabilities than non-shared clonotypes. Estimated richness values were generally larger in naive subsets than in memory subsets.

Looked up from germline, CDR1 is MDHEN and CDR2 is SYDVKM. Trimming left V 5 bases short and J 0 bases short, with 6 bases between. The CDR3 has 13 amino acids. Those who donated, Caucasian adults without exception, all lived in Nashville, Tennessee. A remark on this clone: As yet, its antigen is unknown.

Here immunoSEQ multiplex PCR was the method, and the copy in TCRdb shows in-frame clones only, minus some. The sample includes some 2,100,000 clones, approximately 96% of them seen just once. The sample comprised naive CD4+ T cells sorted from blood. As for subset: CD45RA+ positively selected. The receptor comes from a man aged 18 to 30 in good health. V and J are TRBV28 and TRBJ2-3; D is unresolved. This CDR3 reads CASSQISTDTQYF. The CDR3 coding sequence is TGTGCCAGCAGTCAGATTAGCACAGATACGCAGTATTTT. Combining the CDR3 with reference TRBV28 and TRBJ2-3 gives the whole variable domain DVKVTQSSRYLVKRTGEKVFLECVQDMDHENMFWYRQDPGLGLRLIYFSYDVKMKEKGDIPEGYSVSREKKERFSLILESASTNQTSMYLCASSQISTDTQYFGPGTRLTVL.